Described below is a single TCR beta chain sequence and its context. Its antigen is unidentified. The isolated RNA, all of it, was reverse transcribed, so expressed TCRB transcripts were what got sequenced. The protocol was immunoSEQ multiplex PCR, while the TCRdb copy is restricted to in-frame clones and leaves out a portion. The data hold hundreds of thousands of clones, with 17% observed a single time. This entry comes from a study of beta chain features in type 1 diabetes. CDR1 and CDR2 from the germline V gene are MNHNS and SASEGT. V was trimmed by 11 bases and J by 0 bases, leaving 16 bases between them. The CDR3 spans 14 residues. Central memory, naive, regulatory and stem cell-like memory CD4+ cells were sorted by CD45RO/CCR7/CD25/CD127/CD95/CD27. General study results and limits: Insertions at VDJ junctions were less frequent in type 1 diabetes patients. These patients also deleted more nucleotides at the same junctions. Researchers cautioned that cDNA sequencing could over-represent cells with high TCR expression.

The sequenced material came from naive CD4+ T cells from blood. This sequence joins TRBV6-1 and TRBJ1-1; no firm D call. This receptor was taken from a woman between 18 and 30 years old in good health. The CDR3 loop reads CACSSQAMNTEAFF. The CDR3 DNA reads TGTGCCTGCTCGTCACAAGCAATGAACACTGAAGCTTTCTTT.